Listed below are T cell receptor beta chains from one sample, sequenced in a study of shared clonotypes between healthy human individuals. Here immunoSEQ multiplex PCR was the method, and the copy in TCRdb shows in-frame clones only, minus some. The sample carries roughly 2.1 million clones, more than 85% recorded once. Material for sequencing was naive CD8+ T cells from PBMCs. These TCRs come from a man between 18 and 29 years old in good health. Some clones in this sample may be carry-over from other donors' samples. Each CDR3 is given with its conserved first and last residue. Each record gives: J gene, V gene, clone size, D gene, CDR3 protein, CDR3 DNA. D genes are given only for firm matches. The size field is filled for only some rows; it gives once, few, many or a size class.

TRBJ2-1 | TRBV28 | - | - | CASSLGFSSYNEQFF | TGTGCCAGCAGTTTAGGCTTTAGCTCCTACAATGAGCAGTTCTTC
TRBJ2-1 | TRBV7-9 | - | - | CASSLGATPYNEQFF | TGTGCCAGCAGCTTAGGGGCGACTCCTTACAATGAGCAGTTCTTC
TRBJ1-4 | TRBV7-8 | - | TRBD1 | CASSTTGGSEKLFF | TGTGCCAGCAGCACTACAGGGGGCTCGGAAAAACTGTTTTTT
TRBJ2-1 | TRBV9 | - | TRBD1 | CASSVDGTDPDYNEQFF | TGTGCCAGCAGCGTAGATGGGACAGACCCCGATTACAATGAGCAGTTCTTC
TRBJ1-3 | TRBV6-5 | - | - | CASSSNIHDGNTIYF | TGTGCCAGCAGTTCCAATATCCACGATGGAAACACCATATATTTT
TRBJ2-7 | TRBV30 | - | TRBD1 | CAWGGQGHEQYF | TGTGCCTGGGGTGGACAGGGGCACGAGCAGTACTTC
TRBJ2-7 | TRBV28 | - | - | CATRAWGEQYF | TGTGCCACACGGGCCTGGGGCGAGCAGTACTTC
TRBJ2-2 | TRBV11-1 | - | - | CASIPTRGGAGELFF | TGTGCCAGCATCCCCACCCGCGGGGGCGCCGGGGAGCTGTTTTTT
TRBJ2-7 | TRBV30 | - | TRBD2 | CAWSTRGSYEQYF | TGTGCCTGGAGTACCCGCGGGAGCTACGAGCAGTACTTC
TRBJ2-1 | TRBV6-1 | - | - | CASSGAYEQFF | TGTGCCAGCAGTGGGGCGTACGAGCAGTTCTTC
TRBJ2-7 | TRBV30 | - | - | CACQPTSYEQYF | TGTGCCTGCCAGCCGACCTCCTACGAGCAGTACTTC
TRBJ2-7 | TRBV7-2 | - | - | CASSLDLGGAYEQYF | TGTGCCAGCAGCCTTGATCTAGGCGGAGCCTACGAGCAGTACTTC
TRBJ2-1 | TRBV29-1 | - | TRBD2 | CSVSQGLAYYNEQFF | TGCAGCGTATCGCAGGGACTAGCGTATTACAATGAGCAGTTCTTC
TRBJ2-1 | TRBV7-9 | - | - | CASSLAKKAGSSYNEQFF | TGTGCCAGCAGCTTAGCGAAGAAGGCAGGAAGCTCCTACAATGAGCAGTTCTTC
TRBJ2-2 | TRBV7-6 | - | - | CASSLAGQGGTGELFF | TGTGCCAGCAGCTTAGCGGGGCAGGGCGGAACCGGGGAGCTGTTTTTT
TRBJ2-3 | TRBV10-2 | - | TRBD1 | CATMTGGTDTQYF | TGCGCCACGATGACAGGGGGCACAGATACGCAGTATTTT
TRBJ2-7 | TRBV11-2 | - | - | CASSFWRHNYEQYF | TGTGCCAGCAGCTTTTGGCGCCATAACTACGAGCAGTACTTC
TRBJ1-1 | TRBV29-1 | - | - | CSVKVMNTEAFF | TGCAGCGTCAAGGTCATGAACACTGAAGCTTTCTTT
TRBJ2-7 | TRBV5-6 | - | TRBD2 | CASSQGLAGVYEQYF | TGTGCCAGCAGCCAGGGACTAGCGGGAGTCTACGAGCAGTACTTC
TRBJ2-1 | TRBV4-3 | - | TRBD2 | CASSPSGLANNEQFF | TGCGCCAGCAGCCCATCGGGACTAGCCAACAATGAGCAGTTCTTC
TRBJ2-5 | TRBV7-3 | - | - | CASSLGIVGGQETQYF | TGTGCCAGCAGCTTAGGGATTGTAGGGGGGCAAGAGACCCAGTACTTC
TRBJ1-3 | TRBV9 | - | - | CASSVEGSGNTIYF | TGTGCCAGCAGCGTAGAGGGTTCCGGAAACACCATATATTTT
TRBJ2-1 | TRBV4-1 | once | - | CASSQDAREPYNEQFF | TGCGCCAGCAGCCAAGATGCCAGGGAGCCCTACAATGAGCAGTTCTTC
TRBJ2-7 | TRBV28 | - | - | CASSLPGRYYEQYF | TGTGCCAGCAGTTTACCAGGACGTTACTACGAGCAGTACTTC
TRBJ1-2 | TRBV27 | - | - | CASSLVSGVGYGYTF | TGTGCCAGCAGTTTGGTTTCAGGGGTGGGGTATGGCTACACCTTC
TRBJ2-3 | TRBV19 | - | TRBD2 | CASSRATSGRIGWTDTQYF | TGTGCCAGTAGTAGGGCCACTAGCGGGAGAATAGGGTGGACAGATACGCAGTATTTT
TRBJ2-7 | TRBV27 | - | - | CASSSNKQNYEQYF | TGTGCCAGCAGCTCCAACAAACAGAACTACGAGCAGTACTTC
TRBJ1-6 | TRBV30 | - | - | CAWMRGWNSPLHF | TGTGCCTGGATGAGGGGATGGAATTCACCCCTCCACTTT
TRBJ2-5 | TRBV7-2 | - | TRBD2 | CASSLEYIAGGEEETQYF | TGTGCCAGCAGCTTAGAGTATATAGCGGGAGGAGAGGAGGAGACCCAGTACTTC
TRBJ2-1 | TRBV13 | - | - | CASSPSRREPREFF | TGTGCCAGCAGCCCCAGCCGTCGGGAGCCCCGGGAGTTCTTC
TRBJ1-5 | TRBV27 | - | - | CASSFTGFQPQHF | TGTGCCAGCAGTTTTACAGGGTTTCAGCCCCAGCATTTT
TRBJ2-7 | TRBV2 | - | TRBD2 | CASSEWASGNYEQYF | TGTGCCAGCAGTGAATGGGCTAGCGGGAACTACGAGCAGTACTTC
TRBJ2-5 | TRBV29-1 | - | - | CSVNGGEYQETQYF | TGCAGCGTTAATGGCGGGGAGTACCAAGAGACCCAGTACTTC
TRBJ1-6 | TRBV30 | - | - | CLPGDNSPLHF | TGTCTGCCAGGGGATAATTCACCCCTCCACTTT
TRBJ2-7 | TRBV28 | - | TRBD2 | CASSPPGRLAGGRHYEQYF | TGTGCCAGCAGCCCCCCCGGGCGGCTAGCGGGGGGACGCCACTACGAGCAGTACTTC
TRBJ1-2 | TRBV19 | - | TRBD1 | CASRPATGGPNYGYTF | TGTGCCAGTAGACCCGCGACAGGGGGCCCTAACTATGGCTACACCTTC
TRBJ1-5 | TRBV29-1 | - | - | CSVAQVSNQPQHF | TGCAGCGTTGCTCAGGTTAGCAATCAGCCCCAGCATTTT
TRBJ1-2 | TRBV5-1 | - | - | CASSFGGIPKYGYTF | TGCGCCAGCAGCTTCGGAGGTATCCCGAAATATGGCTACACCTTC
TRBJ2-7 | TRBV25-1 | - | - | CASEGNEQYF | TGTGCCAGCGAAGGGAACGAGCAGTACTTC
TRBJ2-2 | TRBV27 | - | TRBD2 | CASSASGSGVIGELFF | TGTGCCAGCAGTGCCAGCGGGAGCGGCGTTATCGGGGAGCTGTTTTTT
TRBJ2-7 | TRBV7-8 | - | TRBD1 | CASSSLGGQGAVRYEQYF | TGTGCCAGCAGCTCCCTAGGCGGCCAGGGGGCGGTGAGGTACGAGCAGTACTTC
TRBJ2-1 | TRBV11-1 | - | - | CASSLGTHYNEQFF | TGTGCCAGCAGCTTAGGGACCCATTACAATGAGCAGTTCTTC
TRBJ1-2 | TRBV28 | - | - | CASSSSTWDYYGYTF | -